The clone carrying this TCR beta chain occurred once. These data are taken from a study of blood T cell repertoires in COVID-19. Sequenced by immunoSEQ multiplex PCR; TCRdb stores in-frame clones only, minus some. The table has a few hundred thousand clones, roughly 90% seen once. Germline V gives CDR1 KGHSH, CDR2 LQKENI. This CDR3 has 15 amino acids. The ends were cut back, 1 base at V and 4 bases at J, with 13 bases in the middle. Those enrolled in Seattle joined during active infection and were followed longitudinally afterward. The sequence was obtained from a woman in her 30s with COVID-19, enrolled during active disease. Sequenced material: peripheral blood. The chain joins TRBV18 to TRBJ1-1; tentatively, D is TRBD1 (6 bases). The DNA for the CDR3 is TGTGCCAGCTCACCACAAACAGGGTGGGGCACTGAAGCTTTCTTT. Residues: CASSPQTGWGTEAFF.